The rows below give T cell receptor beta chains drawn from one sample of a study of OX40 agonist ivuxolimab in advanced cancers. Clones were sequenced by immunoSEQ multiplex PCR, and TCRdb holds only the in-frame ones, with some missing. The sample records some 86,000 clones, more than 70% being singletons. Sample: CD4+ or CD8+ T cells sorted from blood, taken in a trial of the OX40 agonist ivuxolimab. Every receptor here comes from an adult with an advanced solid tumor such as melanoma, head and neck, liver or kidney cancer. The CDR3 runs from the conserved cysteine through the conserved F or W. D genes are given only for firm matches. A clone size is listed for some rows: how often the clone was seen (once, few, many), or a class if it is expanded.

d_call	v_call	j_call	clone_size	cdr3_nt	cdr3_aa
NA	TRBV30	TRBJ2-2	NA	TGTGCCTGGAGTGTAAAGACCGGGGAGCTGTTTTTT	CAWSVKTGELFF
NA	TRBV30	TRBJ2-7	NA	TGTGCCTGGAGTGTACAAACGGGCTACGGGGCGGACTTC	CAWSVQTGYGADF
TRBD1	TRBV30	TRBJ1-5	NA	TGTGCCTGGAGTAACGGACAGGGTTATCAGCCCCAGCATTTT	CAWSNGQGYQPQHF
NA	TRBV7-3	TRBJ2-1	few	TGTGCCAGCAGCCCGACAGGCATCTCCTACAATGAGCAGTTCTTC	CASSPTGISYNEQFF
NA	TRBV6-5	TRBJ2-2	NA	TGTGCCAGCAGTTACTCGGGGAACACCGGGGAGCTGTTTTTT	CASSYSGNTGELFF
NA	TRBV29-1	TRBJ2-2	NA	TGCAGCTCGGTCTATACGAACACCGGGGAGCTGTTTTTT	CSSVYTNTGELFF
NA	TRBV6-5	TRBJ2-2	NA	TGTGCCAGCAGCCTACAGGGTTTTGCGACCGGGGAGCTGTTTTTT	CASSLQGFATGELFF
NA	TRBV5-1	TRBJ1-2	NA	TGCGCCAGCAGCTCAGGCGGGGGTGGCTATGGCTACACCTTC	CASSSGGGGYGYTF
TRBD1	TRBV7-8	TRBJ2-5	NA	TGTGCCAGCAGCTTAGGAGGGGGCGGTGAGACCCAGTACTTC	CASSLGGGGETQYF
NA	TRBV9	TRBJ2-6	NA	TGTGCCAGCAGCGTAGCCGGTTCAAACGTCCTGACTTTC	CASSVAGSNVLTF
TRBD1	TRBV13	TRBJ1-1	NA	TGTGCCAGCAGCCTGGGACAGGATTACACTGAAGCTTTCTTT	CASSLGQDYTEAFF
TRBD2	TRBV9	TRBJ2-7	NA	TGTGCCAGCAGCCCCCCGGGAGGGGGCTCCTACGAGCAGTACTTC	CASSPPGGGSYEQYF
TRBD1	TRBV25-1	TRBJ1-2	NA	TGTGCCAGCGAGCCTTTCGGGACAGGCTATGGCTACACCTTC	CASEPFGTGYGYTF
TRBD2	TRBV7-3	TRBJ2-3	NA	TGTGCCAGCAGCTTAAGGGGTGCGGGAGCGTTCTCAGATACGCAGTATTTT	CASSLRGAGAFSDTQYF
NA	TRBV2	TRBJ2-3	NA	TGTGCCAGCAGTTTCCAGGACTACCCTAGCACAGATACGCAGTATTTT	CASSFQDYPSTDTQYF
TRBD1	TRBV14	TRBJ2-4	NA	TGTGCCAGCAGCCAATATACCTCAGGGGGCATTCAGTACTTC	CASSQYTSGGIQYF
TRBD2	TRBV2	TRBJ2-3	NA	TGTGCCAGCAGTAGTAGCGGGAGGTTAGATACGCAGTATTTT	CASSSSGRLDTQYF
NA	TRBV2	TRBJ2-1	NA	TGTGCCAGCAGGCCTTACAATGAGCAGTTCTTC	CASRPYNEQFF
TRBD1	TRBV18	TRBJ1-1	few	TGTGCCAGCTCACCACCCGGGGACAGTGAAGCTTTCTTT	CASSPPGDSEAFF
NA	TRBV29-1	TRBJ1-2	NA	TGCAGCGTTGAACAGCAGCATGGCTACACCTTC	CSVEQQHGYTF
NA	TRBV6-5	TRBJ1-6	NA	TGTGCCAGCAGTTACTCTAATCAACTGAGTTCACCCCTCCACTTT	CASSYSNQLSSPLHF
NA	TRBV27	TRBJ1-1	NA	TGTGCCAGCAGTACACCCACTGAAGCTTTCTTT	CASSTPTEAFF
TRBD2	TRBV30	TRBJ2-2	NA	TGTGCCTGGAGTGGCACACTAGCGGGGGGATCCGGGGAGCTGTTTTTT	CAWSGTLAGGSGELFF
NA	TRBV9	TRBJ1-1	NA	TGTGCCAGCAGCGTAGGGGCGAGAAACACTGAAGCTTTCTTT	CASSVGARNTEAFF
NA	TRBV6-6	TRBJ2-5	few	TGTGCCAGCAGTTCAATGGGAGAGACCCAGTACTTC	CASSSMGETQYF
NA	TRBV13	TRBJ2-7	NA	TGTGCCAGCAGCTTCGGGGGTAAGACCTACGAGCAGTACTTC	CASSFGGKTYEQYF
NA	TRBV4-1	TRBJ1-5	NA	TGCGCCAGCAGCCAAACACCTCTTAGCAATCAGCCCCAGCATTTT	CASSQTPLSNQPQHF
NA	TRBV25-1	TRBJ1-4	NA	TGTGCCAGCAGTGAATATGAGGGGCCCTATAATGAAAAACTGTTTTTT	CASSEYEGPYNEKLFF
NA	TRBV6-5	TRBJ2-3	NA	TGTGCCAGCAGAGGAGCGGACTTCACAGATACGCAGTATTTT	CASRGADFTDTQYF
NA	TRBV9	TRBJ2-7	NA	TGTGCCAGCAGCGTAGTCGGCAGCTCCTACGAGCAGTACTTC	CASSVVGSSYEQYF
NA	TRBV10-1	TRBJ1-2	few	TGCGCCAGCAGTGACAGGGTGGACTATGGCTACACCTTC	CASSDRVDYGYTF
NA	TRBV7-3	TRBJ2-5	NA	TGTGCCAGCAGCTTACATAACCGGGAGACCCAGTACTTC	CASSLHNRETQYF
NA	TRBV5-6	TRBJ1-5	NA	TGTGCCAGCAGCCTGCTGGGTCAGCCCCAGCATTTT	CASSLLGQPQHF
NA	TRBV5-1	TRBJ2-7	NA	TGCGCCAGCAGCTTGGCCGGACTCATTTACGAGCAGTACTTC	CASSLAGLIYEQYF
NA	TRBV7-9	TRBJ2-2	NA	TGTGCCAGCAGCTTAGGGACCGGGGAGCTGTTTTTT	CASSLGTGELFF
NA	TRBV11-2	TRBJ1-4	NA	TGTGCCAGCAGCCCCGGGGGGCTGGATCAAAAACTGTTTTTT	CASSPGGLDQKLFF
TRBD1	TRBV5-4	TRBJ1-4	NA	TGTGCCAGCAGCTCCGACAGGGGGAGTGAAAAACTGTTTTTT	CASSSDRGSEKLFF
TRBD2	TRBV5-5	TRBJ2-7	NA	TGTGCCAGCAGCTTGGAGGGGACTAGCGGCTACGAGCAGTACTTC	CASSLEGTSGYEQYF
TRBD2	TRBV4-1	TRBJ2-5	NA	TGCGCCAGCAGCCAAGAAGGGACTAGCGGGGAGACCCAGTACTTC	CASSQEGTSGETQYF
TRBD2	TRBV18	TRBJ2-3	few	TGTGCCAGCTCACCACGGACAGACCCGGGACTAGCGAAAGATACGCAGTATTTT	CASSPRTDPGLAKDTQYF
NA	TRBV7-6	TRBJ2-3	NA	TGTGCCAGCAGCTTAGGTGTGTACACAGATACGCAGTATTTT	CASSLGVYTDTQYF
NA	TRBV20-1	TRBJ1-6	few	TGCAGTGCTAGTTACGGCCTCCTCCACTTT	CSASYGLLHF
NA	TRBV9	TRBJ1-6	NA	TGTGCCAGCAGCGTGCTGGGGGATTCACCCCTCCACTTT	CASSVLGDSPLHF
TRBD2	TRBV4-2	TRBJ2-1	once	TGTGCCAGCAGCCAAGCGGGACTAGCGGGGTACAATGAGCAGTTCTTC	CASSQAGLAGYNEQFF
TRBD2	TRBV4-1	TRBJ2-7	NA	TGCGCCAGCAGCCACGTATTCGGACTAGCGGGGATCTCCTACGAGCAGTACTTC	CASSHVFGLAGISYEQYF
NA	TRBV7-8	TRBJ1-1	NA	TGTGCCAGCAGCTCCCGGGGGGGTAGGGACACTGAAGCTTTCTTT	CASSSRGGRDTEAFF
NA	TRBV5-3	TRBJ1-2	NA	TGTGCCAGAAGCTGGGGTCAGTGCGGCTACACCTTC	CARSWGQCGYTF
NA	TRBV10-3	TRBJ1-5	NA	TGTGCCATCAGTGCCGGCGGGTTAGGTCAGCCCCAGCATTTT	CAISAGGLGQPQHF
NA	TRBV30	TRBJ1-6	NA	TGTGCCTGGAGTGTAGGGATCAGCTCCTATAATTCACCCCTCCACTTT	CAWSVGISSYNSPLHF
NA	TRBV11-2	TRBJ2-7	NA	TGTGCCAGCAGCCCCAGAGGCGGGCTTGCCTACGAGCAGTACTTC	CASSPRGGLAYEQYF
NA	TRBV7-9	TRBJ2-5	once	TGTGCCAGCAGCTTAACCCCTACAGCACAAGAGACCCAGTACTTC	CASSLTPTAQETQYF
TRBD1	TRBV18	TRBJ1-2	NA	TGTGCCAGCTCACCGCCGCTCGGACAGGGTTCTTCCTACACCTTC	CASSPPLGQGSSYTF
TRBD2	TRBV30	TRBJ2-7	NA	TGTGCCTGGAGTCCCCCGGGACTAGCGGGAGGGTCGGGCCCCTACGAGCAGTACTTC	CAWSPPGLAGGSGPYEQYF
NA	TRBV30	TRBJ1-5	NA	TGTGCCTTTTCGGACGGGGGGGCAGGTCAGCCCCAGCATTTT	CAFSDGGAGQPQHF
TRBD2	TRBV2	TRBJ2-3	NA	TGTGCCAGCAGTTCCGTAGCGGGGGGGCCTATTGGCACAGATACGCAGTATTTT	CASSSVAGGPIGTDTQYF
TRBD1	TRBV7-9	TRBJ2-7	NA	TGTGCCAGCAGCTCACCAGGGGGCCCCTACGAGCAGTACTTC	CASSSPGGPYEQYF
NA	TRBV27	TRBJ2-2	NA	TGTGCCAGCAGCATAAGGAGTCACACCGGGGAGCTGTTTTTT	CASSIRSHTGELFF
NA	TRBV30	TRBJ1-1	NA	TGTGCCTGGAAGGTGCGGGCCGAAGCTTTCTTT	CAWKVRAEAFF
NA	TRBV10-3	TRBJ1-1	NA	TGTGCCACCCATCCGACAGTCGGGAAAGATTTCTTT	CATHPTVGKDFF
TRBD1	TRBV25-1	TRBJ1-6	NA	TGTGCCAGCAGGGGGGACAGGGGGCTGAATTCACCCCTCCACTTT	CASRGDRGLNSPLHF